This section outlines one TCR beta chain sequence together with its context. Clones were sequenced by immunoSEQ multiplex PCR, and TCRdb holds only the in-frame ones, with some missing. The table shows roughly 34,000 clones, with approximately 90% occurring only once. This sample stems from a study of OX40 agonist ivuxolimab in advanced cancers. Overall study: With a range of roughly 20 to 80, age averaged about 58 years, and 75% to 90% were male. Checkpoint inhibitors had been given previously to around 38% of patients. Partial responses were recorded for three patients, including one with hepatocellular carcinoma and two with cutaneous melanoma.

Germline values: CDR1 SGHNT, CDR2 YYREEE (reference sequence). The CDR3 runs 19 residues. Trimming took 4 bases from V and 2 from J; bases not matched to a gene: 10. This receptor was taken from an adult with an advanced solid tumor such as melanoma, head and neck, liver or kidney cancer. V and J are TRBV5-4 and TRBJ2-6; 12 nucleotides align to TRBD1. The sequenced sample was CD4+ or CD8+ T cells sorted from blood, obtained in a trial of the OX40 agonist ivuxolimab. CDR3 sequence (DNA): TGTGCCAGCAGCGACCTCGGGACAGGGGGCGTCACTGGGGCCAACGTCCTGACTTTC. This sequence encodes CASSDLGTGGVTGANVLTF.